In its sample, the clone carrying this T cell receptor beta chain was seen many times. Antigen unknown. This entry belongs to a study of T-cell memory formation after mild COVID-19. Whole-study results and caveats: The authors did not confirm SARS-CoV-2 specificity of second-wave clones peaking day 37.

One entry per CDR3 protein results from TCRdb running MiXCR on the 5' RACE reads. This table holds approximately 390,000 distinct CDR3 sequences, approximately 15% found once. Germline V gene lookup returns CDR1 SGHRS and CDR2 YFSETQ. Trimming cost V 0 bases and J 2 bases, with 10 bases left between them. CDR3 length: 15 residues. Sample: PBMCs or a T cell subset sorted from them (not recorded which). V gene TRBV5-1 combines with J gene TRBJ2-3; D possibly corresponds to TRBD1 (5 bases). This receptor was obtained from a man aged 18 to 29 who had mild COVID-19 (a few samples of this study predate the infection). Cell type and time point are not known. The CDR3 region is CASSLGATDTDTQYF. Here the CDR3 DNA reads TGCGCCAGCAGCTTGGGGGCGACAGACACAGATACGCAGTATTTT. The full variable domain, completed using reference TRBV5-1 and TRBJ2-3, is KAGVTQTPRYLIKTRGQQVTLSCSPISGHRSVSWYQQTPGQGLQFLFEYFSETQRNKGNFPGRFSGRQFSNSRSEMNVSTLELGDSALYLCASSLGATDTDTQYFGPGTRLTVL.